The TCR beta chain under discussion was sequenced for a study of T cells expressing NK-cell markers. About the research overall: Researchers got TCR beta repertoires out of sorted CD3+CD56+NKG2C+, CD3+CD56+NKG2C- and CD3+CD56-NKG2C+ T cells.

TCRdb reprocessed the 5' RACE reads; each CDR3 protein has one entry and no DNA is given. The sample has 200,000 to 300,000 distinct CDR3 sequences; the top ten hold approximately 0.41%. This CDR3 contains 12 residues. Per germline, CDR1 SEHNR and CDR2 FQNEAQ (reference sequence). This TCR was sampled from a man aged 18-30 years in good health. The chain couples TRBV7-9 to TRBJ2-7. Sequenced input: blood T cells: a sorted CD56 or NKG2C T cell subset, CD4+ or CD8+ T cells, or bulk PBMC T cells (not recorded which). CDR3: CASSLVDYEQYF.